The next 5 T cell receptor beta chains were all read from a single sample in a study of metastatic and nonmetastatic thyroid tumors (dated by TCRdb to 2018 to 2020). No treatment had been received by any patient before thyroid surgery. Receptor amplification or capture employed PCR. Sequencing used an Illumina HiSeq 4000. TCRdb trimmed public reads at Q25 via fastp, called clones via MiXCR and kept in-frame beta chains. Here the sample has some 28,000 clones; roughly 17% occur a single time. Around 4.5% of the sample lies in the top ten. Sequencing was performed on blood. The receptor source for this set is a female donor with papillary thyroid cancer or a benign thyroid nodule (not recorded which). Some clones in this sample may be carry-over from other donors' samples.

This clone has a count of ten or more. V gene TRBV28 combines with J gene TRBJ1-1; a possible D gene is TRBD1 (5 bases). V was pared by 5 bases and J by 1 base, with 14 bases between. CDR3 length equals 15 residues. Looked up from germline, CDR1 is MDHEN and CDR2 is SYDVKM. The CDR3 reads CASSIHGTRNTEAFF. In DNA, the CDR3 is TGTGCCAGCAGTATACACGGGACTAGGAACACTGAAGCTTTCTTT.

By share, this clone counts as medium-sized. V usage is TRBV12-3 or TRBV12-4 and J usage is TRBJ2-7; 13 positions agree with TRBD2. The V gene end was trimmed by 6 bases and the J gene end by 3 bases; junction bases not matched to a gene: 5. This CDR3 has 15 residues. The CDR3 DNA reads TGTGCCAGCAGCCAGGGACTAGCGGGGTACTACGAGCAGTACTTC. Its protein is CASSQGLAGYYEQYF.

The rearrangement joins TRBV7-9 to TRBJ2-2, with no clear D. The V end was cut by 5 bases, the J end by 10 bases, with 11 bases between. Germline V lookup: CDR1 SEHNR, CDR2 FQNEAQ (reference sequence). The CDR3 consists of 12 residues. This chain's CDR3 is CASSLGSVELFF. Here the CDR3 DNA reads TGTGCCAGCAGCCTAGGCTCCGTGGAGCTGTTTTTT.

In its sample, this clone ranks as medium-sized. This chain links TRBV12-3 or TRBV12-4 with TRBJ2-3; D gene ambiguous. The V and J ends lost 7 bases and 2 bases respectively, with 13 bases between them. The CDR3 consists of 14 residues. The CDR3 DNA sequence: TGTGCCAGCACCTGGGGTAATCCCACAGATACGCAGTATTTT. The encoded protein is CASTWGNPTDTQYF.

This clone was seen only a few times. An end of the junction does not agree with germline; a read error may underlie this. The DNA of the CDR3 is TGTGCCAGCAGCACTTACACAGATACACAGTATTTT. It yields the protein CASSTYTDTQYF. The gene calls are TRBV7-2 and TRBJ2-3; D gene unclear. CDR3 size: 12 residues. Germline CDR1 and CDR2: SGHTA and FQGNSA.